The 23 T cell receptor beta chains presented below share a single source sample, sequenced in a study of post-analysis software for immune sequencing data (dated by TCRdb to between 2015 and 2017). What the authors observed across the whole study: Four or five TRBV segments, including TRBV5-6, TRBV5-1 and TRBV20-1, were significantly more frequent in patients than controls.

The receptor library was made with PCR. Data came from an Illumina HiSeq 2500. To reduce PCR and sequencing biases, unique molecular identifiers were built into the TCR beta cDNA libraries. Using fastp at Q25 and MiXCR, TCRdb reprocessed the public reads and kept productive beta chains. Entries are consolidated by CDR3 protein sequence, retaining the most common genes and DNA. This sample holds about 260,000 distinct CDR3 sequences; 35% to 40% were observed only once. The leading ten clones occupy 4.5% to 5.5% of the sample. No antigen has been assigned to these receptors. Input material: blood. All receptors derive from a girl aged 10 to 17 with multiple sclerosis.

The genes are TRBV4-2 and TRBJ2-1, with a possible D match to TRBD2 (6 bases). The length of the CDR3 is 14 residues. V was trimmed by 3 bases and J by 9 bases, leaving 15 bases between them. Germline V gene data show CDR1 as LGHNA and CDR2 as YNFKEQ. The CDR3 reads CASSHGTAGGEQFF. The CDR3 nucleotides are TGTGCCAGCAGCCACGGGACCGCCGGGGGTGAGCAGTTCTTC.

About this clonotype: This clone may be a read error of a much larger clone one base away. The rearrangement joins TRBV5-6 to TRBJ2-1, with D perhaps TRBD2 (5 bases). The germline gives CDR1 SGHDT, CDR2 YYEEEE. CDR3 length: 15 amino acids. Deletions cut 2 bases from V and 10 bases from J, with 19 bases between. The CDR3 reads CASSFRGQSSYEQFF. The CDR3 DNA follows: TGTGCCAGCAGCTTCCGGGGTCAGAGCTCCTACGAGCAGTTCTTC.

This clonotype was counted a few times. The genes are TRBV2 and TRBJ1-1; D is unclear. The V end was cut by 4 bases, the J end by 1 base, with 13 bases between. The germline CDR1 and CDR2 sequences are SNHLY and FYNNEI. There are 15 residues in the CDR3. CDR3 sequence (DNA): TGTGCCAGCAGTGCCTCTCTGGGTTCGAACACTGAAGCTTTCTTT. This gives the protein CASSASLGSNTEAFF.

The rearrangement uses TRBV29-1 and TRBJ2-7; TRBD2 matches at 10 bases. Germline CDR1 is SQVTM and CDR2 is ANQGSEA. Trimming cost V 6 bases and J 1 base; bases outside gene matches: 6. The CDR3 sequence is 14 residues long. The CDR3: CSVGETSGSYEQYF. CDR3 coding DNA: TGCAGCGTGGGGGAGACTAGCGGGTCCTACGAGCAGTACTTC.

The CDR3 is CSVAGQVERENSNEQFF. CDR3 coding DNA: TGCAGCGTTGCCGGACAGGTGGAGCGGGAGAATAGCAATGAGCAGTTCTTC. This chain joins TRBV29-1 and TRBJ2-1; D is possibly TRBD2 (8 bases). With 4 bases removed from V and 6 bases from J, the gap between germline ends came to 25 bases. Germline V gene sequence: CDR1 SQVTM, CDR2 ANQGSEA. The CDR3 is made up of 17 amino acids.

This clonotype was observed a single time. The chain is built from TRBV12-3 or TRBV12-4 and TRBJ2-3; no definite D call. The CDR3 runs to 13 residues. The germline V and J ends were trimmed by 4 bases and 4 bases, with 9 bases remaining between them. The DNA of the CDR3 is TGTGCCAGCAGTTCTCCGTGGGCAGATACGCAGTATTTT. This gives the protein CASSSPWADTQYF.

V usage is TRBV29-1 and J usage is TRBJ2-3; the match to TRBD1 covers 8 bases. Germline CDR1 SQVTM, CDR2 ANQGSEA. The CDR3 has 13 amino acids. V lost 5 bases to trimming and J lost 8 bases; unmatched junction nucleotides: 9. This chain's CDR3 is CSVLGQGGSTQYF. CDR3 bases: TGCAGCGTTTTAGGACAGGGAGGAAGTACGCAGTATTTT.

The table lists this clonotype with many counts. The chain joins TRBV20-1 to TRBJ2-5, with D perhaps TRBD1 (6 bases). Germline lookup yields CDR1 DFQATT and CDR2 SNEGSKA (reference sequence). Trimming took off 5 bases at V and 1 base at J, with 17 bases between the two ends. The CDR3 totals 15 residues. CDR3 amino acids: CSARPEDRIQETQYF. The CDR3 region has the DNA TGCAGTGCTCGCCCTGAGGACAGAATCCAAGAGACCCAGTACTTC.

This clonotype was seen a handful of times. The chain employs TRBV6-5 and TRBJ2-1, with a possible D match to TRBD1 (6 bases). The J call may be faulty, since TRBJ2-7 better matches the DNA end. The CDR3 contains 16 residues. Germline V gene sequence: CDR1 MNHEY, CDR2 SVGAGI. The chain's CDR3 is CASSYATGISYNEQYF. The CDR3 nucleotides read TGTGCCAGCAGTTACGCTACAGGGATCTCCTACAATGAGCAGTACTTC.

At least ten counts were recorded for this clonotype. V gene TRBV7-9 combines with J gene TRBJ1-2; D is unclear. V lost 5 bases, J lost 3 bases, and 13 bases lay in between. Looked up from germline, CDR1 is SEHNR and CDR2 is FQNEAQ (reference sequence). The length of the CDR3 is 14 residues. The CDR3 loop is CASSRSLGHYGYTF. The CDR3 DNA follows: TGTGCCAGCAGCCGTTCTTTGGGCCACTATGGCTACACCTTC.

This clonotype was recorded at least ten times. CDR3: CASSLARKPPYGYTF. DNA for the CDR3: TGTGCCAGCAGTTTAGCCAGGAAACCTCCCTATGGCTACACCTTC. The V and J genes are TRBV12-3 or TRBV12-4 and TRBJ1-2; no firm D call. With 0 bases removed from V and 4 bases from J, the gap between germline ends came to 12 bases. This CDR3 spans 15 amino acids.

This clonotype showed up many times. The chain has TRBV6-6 and TRBJ1-1; D remains unclear. The germline V gene encodes CDR1 MNHNY and CDR2 SVGAGI (reference sequence). V lost 4 bases and J 2 bases, leaving 5 bases between the germline ends. CDR3 length equals 12 residues. CDR3: CASSFRNTEAFF. The CDR3 nucleotides read TGTGCCAGCAGTTTCAGAAACACTGAAGCTTTCTTT.

This clonotype came up many times. V usage is TRBV25-1 and J usage is TRBJ2-3, with 10 positions matching TRBD2. CDR3 length equals 14 residues. The J segment lost 6 bases and the V segment lost 7 bases, leaving 7 bases of the junction unmatched. Germline loops: CDR1 MGHDK, CDR2 SYGVNS. CDR3 region: CASISGGPPDTQYF. In nucleotides, the CDR3 is TGTGCCAGCATTAGCGGGGGGCCCCCCGATACGCAGTATTTT. The variable domain in full, completed from reference TRBV25-1 and TRBJ2-3, reads EADIYQTPRYLVIGTGKKITLECSQTMGHDKMYWYQQDPGMELHLIHYSYGVNSTEKGDLSSESTVSRIRTEHFPLTLESARPSHTSQYLCASISGGPPDTQYFGPGTRLTVL.

This clonotype has just a few counts. It may be a read error: a sequence one base away is much more abundant. This chain connects TRBV2 to TRBJ2-3; D call uncertain. V lost 7 bases to trimming and J lost 2 bases, with 13 bases between them. CDR1 and CDR2 from the germline V gene are SNHLY and FYNNEI. This CDR3 is 14 amino acids long. CDR3 amino acids: CASTRSTNTDTQYF. The CDR3 bases are TGTGCCAGCACCAGATCCACTAACACAGATACGCAGTATTTT.

Many counts were recorded for this clonotype. The rearrangement uses TRBV29-1 and TRBJ2-1; 9 bases map to TRBD1. With 4 bases clipped from V and 10 bases from J, the junction kept 14 bases outside the gene matches. The CDR3 has 15 residues. Germline CDR1 SQVTM, CDR2 ANQGSEA. In DNA form, the CDR3 reads TGCAGCGTTGGCCCCGGACAGGGGCCGCTAGAAGAGCAGTTCTTC. The encoded protein is CSVGPGQGPLEEQFF.

This clonotype was found many times. J is TRBJ2-1 and V is TRBV7-9, with 7 bases identical to TRBD2. The CDR3 runs to 15 residues. V dropped 0 bases and J dropped 5; count of bases not matched to a gene: 4. Germline CDR1 SEHNR, CDR2 FQNEAQ (reference sequence). The CDR3 sequence: CASSLAGGIDNEQFF. The CDR3 bases are TGTGCCAGCAGCTTAGCGGGGGGGATCGACAATGAGCAGTTCTTC. The whole variable domain, filled in from reference TRBV7-9 and TRBJ2-1, reads DTGVSQNPRHKITKRGQNVTFRCDPISEHNRLYWYRQTLGQGPEFLTYFQNEAQLEKSRLLSDRFSAERPKGSFSTLEIQRTEQGDSAMYLCASSLAGGIDNEQFFGPGTRLTVL.

This clonotype appeared many times. The J gene is TRBJ2-5, the V gene TRBV12-3 or TRBV12-4; 11 bases fit TRBD1. With V trimmed by 3 bases and J by 7 bases, 1 base remained unmatched. CDR3 size: 13 residues. The CDR3 DNA is TGTGCCAGCAGTTTGGGACAGGGGGTGACCCAGTACTTC. Protein: CASSLGQGVTQYF.

This clonotype was observed at least ten times. J is TRBJ2-5 and V is TRBV20-1; 12 nucleotides line up with TRBD2. V gave up 6 bases and J gave up 5 bases; unmatched junction bases: 13. Per germline, CDR1 DFQATT and CDR2 SNEGSKA (reference sequence). The CDR3 has 16 residues. The CDR3 coding sequence is TGCAGTGCGGGCGGCCTAGCGGGAGGGCCAGGGGAGACCCAGTACTTC. Amino acids: CSAGGLAGGPGETQYF.

Details on this clonotype: A much larger clonotype is one base distant, so this may be a read error. The V gene is TRBV29-1, the J gene TRBJ1-2; no clear D gene. The V end lost 7 bases, the J end lost 6 bases, and 15 bases lay between the germline ends. The CDR3 is 12 amino acids. CDR1 is SQVTM, CDR2 ANQGSEA, per germline. The CDR3: CSETYSRDGYTF. In nucleotides, the CDR3 is TGCAGCGAGACCTACAGCCGGGATGGCTACACCTTC. Using reference TRBV29-1 and TRBJ1-2 for the parts outside the CDR3, the full variable domain is SAVISQKPSRDICQRGTSLTIQCQVDSQVTMMFWYRQQPGQSLTLIATANQGSEATYESGFVIDKFPISRPNLTFSTLTVSNMSPEDSSIYLCSETYSRDGYTFGSGTRLTVV.

Notes on this clonotype: Just one base apart from a much larger clone, this may be a read error. This chain joins TRBV20-1 and TRBJ2-4; D uncertain. In germline, CDR1 is DFQATT, CDR2 SNEGSKA (reference sequence). This CDR3 spans 14 amino acids. The CDR3 reads CSAPRTLAKNIQNF. The CDR3 region has the DNA TGCAGTGCTCCCCGGACCTTAGCCAAAAACATTCAGAACTTC.

In this sample, this clonotype turned up many times. V usage is TRBV28 and J usage is TRBJ2-3; no reliable D call. Germline assignment: CDR1 MDHEN and CDR2 SYDVKM. V was cut by 4 bases and J by 7 bases, with 15 bases left in between. This CDR3 region has 14 residues. CDR3 sequence: CASSSRTKSYTQYF. In DNA, the CDR3 is TGTGCCAGCAGTTCTCGTACCAAGTCGTATACGCAGTATTTT.

This chain joins TRBV14 and TRBJ1-5; D may be TRBD1 (6 bases). The V end lost 4 bases, the J end lost 4 bases, and 14 bases lay between the germline ends. The CDR3 length is 15 residues. Germline lookup yields CDR1 SGHDN and CDR2 FVKESK. CDR3 region: CASSPPWRGNQPQHF. In DNA form, the CDR3 reads TGTGCCAGCAGCCCCCCGTGGAGGGGGAATCAGCCCCAGCATTTT.

The chain recombines TRBV5-1 with TRBJ2-2; TRBD1 matches 7 bases. Germline V gene sequence: CDR1 SGHRS, CDR2 YFSETQ. The CDR3 totals 14 residues. J was trimmed by 4 bases and V by 3 bases; bases with no gene match: 3. This CDR3 reads CASSSTGATGELFF. CDR3 DNA: TGCGCCAGCAGCTCTACAGGGGCCACCGGGGAGCTGTTTTTT.